The clone carrying this T cell receptor beta chain appeared once. The antigen is undetermined. Graves' hyperthyroidism was deemed stable given no ophthalmopathy progression within 18 months. CDR3 size: 17 residues. The germline V gene encodes CDR1 SQVTM and CDR2 ANQGSEA. The germline V and J ends were trimmed by 7 bases and 5 bases, with 26 bases remaining between them. These data belong to a study of T cells in Graves' hyperthyroidism and ophthalmopathy. Study in general: The blood sample was taken at first diagnosis, before treatment began.

TCR beta CDR3 regions were amplified from RNA. Initially, a first-round RT-PCR of the TCR CDR3 employed the HTBI primer set. TCRdb re-derived calls from the multiplex PCR reads in MiXCR, one entry per CDR3 protein. This sample has around 100,000 distinct CDR3 sequences, with about 45% found just once. Study results and caveats: A model built on 13 V-J features separated ophthalmopathy from stable hyperthyroidism.

The specimen sequenced was blood. This TCR was sampled from a man aged 40-49 years with Graves' hyperthyroidism. V gene TRBV29-1 combines with J gene TRBJ1-4, with unresolved D. CDR3 DNA sequence: TGCAGCGCCGATCCCTACCTAACTAGCGCCTACAATGAAAAACTGTTTTTT. Translated, it gives CSADPYLTSAYNEKLFF.